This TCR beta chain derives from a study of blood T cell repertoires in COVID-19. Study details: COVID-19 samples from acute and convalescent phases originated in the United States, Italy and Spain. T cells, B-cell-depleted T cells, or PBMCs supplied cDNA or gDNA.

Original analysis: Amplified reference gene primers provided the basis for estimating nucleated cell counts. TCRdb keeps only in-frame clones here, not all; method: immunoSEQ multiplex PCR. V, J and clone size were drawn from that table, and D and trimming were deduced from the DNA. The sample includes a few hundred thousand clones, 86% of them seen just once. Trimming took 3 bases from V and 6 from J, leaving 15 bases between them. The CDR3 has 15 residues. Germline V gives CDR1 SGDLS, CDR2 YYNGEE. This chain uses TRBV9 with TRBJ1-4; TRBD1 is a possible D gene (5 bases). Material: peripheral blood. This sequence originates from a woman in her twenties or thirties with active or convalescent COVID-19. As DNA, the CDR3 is TGTGCCAGCAGCGCTGATTCAGGGTTGTATGAAAAACTGTTTTTT. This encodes CASSADSGLYEKLFF.